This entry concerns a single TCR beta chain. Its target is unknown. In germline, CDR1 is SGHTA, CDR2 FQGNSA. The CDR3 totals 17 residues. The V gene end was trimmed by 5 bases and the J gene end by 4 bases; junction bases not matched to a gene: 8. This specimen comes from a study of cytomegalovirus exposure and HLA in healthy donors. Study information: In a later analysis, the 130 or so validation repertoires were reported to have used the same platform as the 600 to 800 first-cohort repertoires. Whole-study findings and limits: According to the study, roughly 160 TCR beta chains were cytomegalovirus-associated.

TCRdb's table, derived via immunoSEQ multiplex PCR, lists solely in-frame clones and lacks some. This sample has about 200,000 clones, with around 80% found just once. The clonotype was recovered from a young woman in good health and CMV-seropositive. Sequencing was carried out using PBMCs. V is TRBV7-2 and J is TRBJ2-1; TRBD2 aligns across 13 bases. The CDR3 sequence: CASSRTSGRAGYNEQFF. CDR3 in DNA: TGTGCCAGCAGCCGGACTAGCGGGAGAGCGGGGTACAATGAGCAGTTCTTC. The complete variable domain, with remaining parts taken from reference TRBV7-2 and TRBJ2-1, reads GAGVSQSPSNKVTEKGKDVELRCDPISGHTALYWYRQSLGQGLEFLIYFQGNSAPDKSGLPSDRFSAERTGGSVSTLTIQRTQQEDSAVYLCASSRTSGRAGYNEQFFGPGTRLTVL.